These T cell receptor beta chains were read from a single sample in a study of shared clonotypes between healthy human individuals. TCRdb's table, derived via immunoSEQ multiplex PCR, lists solely in-frame clones and lacks some. This sample has about 490,000 clones, with approximately 81% found just once. The sequenced sample consisted of PBMCs. The origin of the receptors is a woman aged 40-49 years in good health. Some clones in this sample may be carry-over from other donors' samples. Each CDR3 is given with its conserved first and last residue. Fields, in order: V gene, D gene, J gene, clone size, CDR3 DNA, CDR3 protein. A D gene is named only where the DNA matches it firmly. Where a row states a size, it is once, few, many or the class of an expanded clone; other rows omit it.

V gene: TRBV13
D gene: -
J gene: TRBJ1-1
clone size: -
CDR3 DNA: TGTGCCAGCAGCAAGGACGGAAAGAACACTGAAGCTTTCTTT
CDR3 protein: CASSKDGKNTEAFF

V gene: TRBV5-6
D gene: -
J gene: TRBJ2-7
clone size: -
CDR3 DNA: TGTGCCAGCAGCTTGATGGGGAGGGAGCAGTACTTC
CDR3 protein: CASSLMGREQYF

V gene: TRBV7-8
D gene: -
J gene: TRBJ2-5
clone size: -
CDR3 DNA: TGTGCCAGCAGCCCCCAAGCTGCGGAGACCCAGTACTTC
CDR3 protein: CASSPQAAETQYF

V gene: TRBV5-4
D gene: -
J gene: TRBJ1-1
clone size: -
CDR3 DNA: TGTGCCAGCAGCTCGGGGGGGGCGAACACTGAAGCTTTCTTT
CDR3 protein: CASSSGGANTEAFF

V gene: TRBV5-1
D gene: TRBD1
J gene: TRBJ2-7
clone size: -
CDR3 DNA: TGCGCCAGCAGCTTACAGGGGGCGGACGAGCAGTACTTC
CDR3 protein: CASSLQGADEQYF

V gene: TRBV5-4
D gene: TRBD2
J gene: TRBJ2-7
clone size: -
CDR3 DNA: TGTGCCAGCAGCTTGGGCGGGAGTGCCTACGAGCAGTACTTC
CDR3 protein: CASSLGGSAYEQYF

V gene: TRBV27
D gene: TRBD2
J gene: TRBJ2-7
clone size: -
CDR3 DNA: TGTGCCAGCAGTACCGGACTAGCGGGAGTGTACGAGCAGTACTTC
CDR3 protein: CASSTGLAGVYEQYF

V gene: TRBV29-1
D gene: -
J gene: TRBJ2-3
clone size: -
CDR3 DNA: TGCAGCGTTGAAGAACACTCCACAGATACGCAGTATTTT
CDR3 protein: CSVEEHSTDTQYF

V gene: TRBV7-9
D gene: TRBD1
J gene: TRBJ1-2
clone size: -
CDR3 DNA: TGTGCCAGCAGCTTAGCAGGGACAGACTTC
CDR3 protein: CASSLAGTDF

V gene: TRBV9
D gene: -
J gene: TRBJ1-4
clone size: -
CDR3 DNA: TGTGCCAGCAGCGGGTACGATGCGGGGAATGAAAAACTGTTTTTT
CDR3 protein: CASSGYDAGNEKLFF

V gene: TRBV6-5
D gene: -
J gene: TRBJ1-5
clone size: -
CDR3 DNA: TGTGCCAGCAGTTACCCACTGAGAAGGAACAATCAGCCCCAGCATTTT
CDR3 protein: CASSYPLRRNNQPQHF

V gene: TRBV11-3
D gene: TRBD2
J gene: TRBJ2-2
clone size: -
CDR3 DNA: TGTGCCAGCAGCGCGCGGACTAGCGGGGGGCCCGGGGAGCTGTTTTTT
CDR3 protein: CASSARTSGGPGELFF

V gene: TRBV6-6
D gene: -
J gene: TRBJ2-1
clone size: -
CDR3 DNA: TGTGCCAGCAGTCCCAGGGAGAGTGAGCAGTTCTTC
CDR3 protein: CASSPRESEQFF

V gene: TRBV7-9
D gene: TRBD1
J gene: TRBJ1-2
clone size: -
CDR3 DNA: TGTGCCAGCAGCTTAGCGTTATGGGACAGCAACTATGGCTACACCTTC
CDR3 protein: CASSLALWDSNYGYTF

V gene: TRBV27
D gene: -
J gene: TRBJ2-3
clone size: -
CDR3 DNA: TGTGCCAGCAGTATCTGGGGAGATACGCAGTATTTT
CDR3 protein: CASSIWGDTQYF

V gene: TRBV5-1
D gene: TRBD1
J gene: TRBJ1-2
clone size: -
CDR3 DNA: TGCGCCAGCAGCCCCGGACAGGGTGGTTATGGCTACACCTTC
CDR3 protein: CASSPGQGGYGYTF

V gene: TRBV29-1
D gene: -
J gene: TRBJ2-7
clone size: -
CDR3 DNA: TGCAGCGTTACTACAGGGCCCGAGCAGTACTTC
CDR3 protein: CSVTTGPEQYF

V gene: TRBV5-1
D gene: TRBD2
J gene: TRBJ2-7
clone size: -
CDR3 DNA: TGCGCCAGCAGCCCCGGGGGGACTAGCGCCTACGAGCAGTACTTC
CDR3 protein: CASSPGGTSAYEQYF

V gene: TRBV30
D gene: -
J gene: TRBJ2-7
clone size: -
CDR3 DNA: TGTGCCTGGAGTGTAAGACGCTACGAGCAGTACTTC
CDR3 protein: CAWSVRRYEQYF

V gene: TRBV27
D gene: TRBD2
J gene: TRBJ2-1
clone size: few
CDR3 DNA: TGTGCCAGCAGTTTATTTCCCCCAATGGCGGGAGTGGCTGAGCAGTTCTTC
CDR3 protein: CASSLFPPMAGVAEQFF

V gene: TRBV28
D gene: TRBD2
J gene: TRBJ2-2
clone size: many
CDR3 DNA: TGTGCCAGCAGTTGGTCACCGGCGGGAGCGAACACCGGGGAGCTGTTTTTT
CDR3 protein: CASSWSPAGANTGELFF

V gene: TRBV4-3
D gene: TRBD1
J gene: TRBJ2-2
clone size: -
CDR3 DNA: TGCGCCAGCAGCCAAGATCGGGCTGACAGGGCCGGGGAGCTGTTTTTT
CDR3 protein: CASSQDRADRAGELFF

V gene: TRBV2
D gene: TRBD1
J gene: TRBJ2-3
clone size: -
CDR3 DNA: TGTGCCAGCAGTCAGGGGACAGGGGGGGAAGATACGCAGTATTTT
CDR3 protein: CASSQGTGGEDTQYF

V gene: TRBV7-2
D gene: -
J gene: TRBJ2-5
clone size: -
CDR3 DNA: TGTGCCAGCAGCTCGTGGGGGTACCAAGAGACCCAGTACTTC
CDR3 protein: CASSSWGYQETQYF

V gene: TRBV27
D gene: -
J gene: TRBJ1-6
clone size: -
CDR3 DNA: TGTGCCAGCAGTGTGGAAAGGACGGGGGTTTCACCCCTCCACTTT
CDR3 protein: CASSVERTGVSPLHF

V gene: TRBV5-1
D gene: TRBD2
J gene: TRBJ2-5
clone size: -
CDR3 DNA: TGCGCCAGCAGCTTGTCGGGACTAGCGGGAGTGGAGACCCAGTACTTC
CDR3 protein: CASSLSGLAGVETQYF

V gene: TRBV6-6
D gene: -
J gene: TRBJ1-1
clone size: few
CDR3 DNA: TGTGCCAGCAGTGGGACATTGAACACTGAAGCTTTCTTT
CDR3 protein: CASSGTLNTEAFF

V gene: TRBV19
D gene: -
J gene: TRBJ1-5
clone size: -
CDR3 DNA: TGTGCCAGTAGTATGGCGGGGGTAAATAGCAATCAGCCCCAGCATTTT
CDR3 protein: CASSMAGVNSNQPQHF

V gene: TRBV11-3
D gene: -
J gene: TRBJ2-1
clone size: once
CDR3 DNA: TGTGCCAGCAGCCTCCTCGCGGACAATGAGCAGTTCTTC
CDR3 protein: CASSLLADNEQFF

V gene: TRBV5-6
D gene: -
J gene: TRBJ1-2
clone size: -
CDR3 DNA: TGTGCCAGCAGCGGAAACAGGGTACGGGACACCTTC
CDR3 protein: CASSGNRVRDTF

V gene: TRBV7-9
D gene: TRBD1
J gene: TRBJ1-4
clone size: -
CDR3 DNA: TGTGCCAGCAGCTTAAGGGACAGGGACGGACGTTTTGAAAAACTGTTTTTT
CDR3 protein: CASSLRDRDGRFEKLFF

V gene: TRBV2
D gene: -
J gene: TRBJ1-2
clone size: -
CDR3 DNA: TGTGCCAGCAGTGAACAAAGGGGGTCTTATGGCTACACCTTC
CDR3 protein: CASSEQRGSYGYTF

V gene: TRBV4-1
D gene: -
J gene: TRBJ2-1
clone size: -
CDR3 DNA: TGCGCCAGCAGCCAAGAACGAATGCGTGAGCAGTTCTTC
CDR3 protein: CASSQERMREQFF

V gene: TRBV18
D gene: -
J gene: TRBJ2-7
clone size: few
CDR3 DNA: TGTGCCAGCTCACCCTCCCCCGCCAACCCCGAGCAGTACTTC
CDR3 protein: CASSPSPANPEQYF

V gene: TRBV28
D gene: TRBD2
J gene: TRBJ2-5
clone size: -
CDR3 DNA: TGTGCCAGCAGTTTATTCGGGGGGGAGACCCAGTACTTC
CDR3 protein: CASSLFGGETQYF

V gene: TRBV10-3
D gene: TRBD1
J gene: TRBJ1-3
clone size: once
CDR3 DNA: TGTGCCAATAGGGGGCAGGGTGGAAACACCATATATTTT
CDR3 protein: CANRGQGGNTIYF

V gene: TRBV11-3
D gene: TRBD2
J gene: TRBJ2-1
clone size: once
CDR3 DNA: TGTGCCAGCAGCTTGGGCGGGAGGGCCGTAGATGAGCAGTTCTTC
CDR3 protein: CASSLGGRAVDEQFF

V gene: TRBV28
D gene: TRBD1
J gene: TRBJ1-3
clone size: -
CDR3 DNA: TGTGCCAGCAGCTGGGACAGGATAAGCTCTGGAAACACCATATATTTT
CDR3 protein: CASSWDRISSGNTIYF

V gene: TRBV5-4
D gene: TRBD2
J gene: TRBJ2-3
clone size: -
CDR3 DNA: TGTGCCAGCAGCCCTGGACTAGCGAAAAGCACAGATACGCAGTATTTT
CDR3 protein: CASSPGLAKSTDTQYF

V gene: TRBV5-1
D gene: -
J gene: TRBJ1-2
clone size: -
CDR3 DNA: TGCGCCAGCAGCTCCCGACAATCCACCGAATATGGCTACACCTTC
CDR3 protein: CASSSRQSTEYGYTF

V gene: TRBV28
D gene: -
J gene: TRBJ1-4
clone size: -
CDR3 DNA: TGTGCCAGCAGTACTACGGGACAAAGGTCCGAAAAACTGTTTTTT
CDR3 protein: CASSTTGQRSEKLFF

V gene: TRBV28
D gene: -
J gene: TRBJ1-2
clone size: -
CDR3 DNA: TGTGCCAGCAGCCTCAACAGGAATGGCTACACCTTC
CDR3 protein: CASSLNRNGYTF

V gene: TRBV9
D gene: TRBD2
J gene: TRBJ2-3
clone size: -
CDR3 DNA: TGTGCCAGCAGCGTAGGCCCTGGGGACTACCTAACAGATACGCAGTATTTT
CDR3 protein: CASSVGPGDYLTDTQYF

V gene: TRBV15
D gene: -
J gene: TRBJ1-4
clone size: -
CDR3 DNA: TGTGCCACCAGTGGGGGATCAGAGGTTGAAAAACTGTTTTTT
CDR3 protein: CATSGGSEVEKLFF

V gene: TRBV5-1
D gene: -
J gene: TRBJ1-4
clone size: -
CDR3 DNA: TGCGCCAGCAGGATTGACTCAGCAACTAATGAAAAACTGTTTTTT
CDR3 protein: CASRIDSATNEKLFF

V gene: TRBV5-6
D gene: TRBD2
J gene: TRBJ2-7
clone size: -
CDR3 DNA: TGTGCCAGCAGCTCCTTGGGAGGGCTCAGCTACGAGCAGTACTTC
CDR3 protein: CASSSLGGLSYEQYF

V gene: TRBV27
D gene: -
J gene: TRBJ1-2
clone size: -
CDR3 DNA: TGTGCCAGCAGGGGGGTAGGCTATGGCTACACCTTC
CDR3 protein: CASRGVGYGYTF

V gene: TRBV2
D gene: -
J gene: TRBJ2-7
clone size: -
CDR3 DNA: TGTGCCAGCAGTGAAGCCTGGCAGGGGGGAGGAGAGCAGTACTTC
CDR3 protein: CASSEAWQGGGEQYF

V gene: TRBV9
D gene: -
J gene: TRBJ1-1
clone size: -
CDR3 DNA: TGTGCCAGCAGCGAGGGGTCCAGGGAGTTGAACACTGAAGCTTTCTTT
CDR3 protein: CASSEGSRELNTEAFF

V gene: TRBV10-1
D gene: TRBD1
J gene: TRBJ2-1
clone size: -
CDR3 DNA: TGCGCCAGCAGCCGGGACAGGGTGGACAATGAGCAGTTCTTC
CDR3 protein: CASSRDRVDNEQFF

V gene: TRBV7-8
D gene: -
J gene: TRBJ2-7
clone size: -
CDR3 DNA: TGTGCCAGCAGTTTCCTCCATTACTCACCCTACGAGCAGTACTTC
CDR3 protein: CASSFLHYSPYEQYF

V gene: TRBV7-9
D gene: -
J gene: TRBJ1-1
clone size: -
CDR3 DNA: TGTGCCAGCAGCTTACAGACGAACACTGAAGCTTTCTTT
CDR3 protein: CASSLQTNTEAFF